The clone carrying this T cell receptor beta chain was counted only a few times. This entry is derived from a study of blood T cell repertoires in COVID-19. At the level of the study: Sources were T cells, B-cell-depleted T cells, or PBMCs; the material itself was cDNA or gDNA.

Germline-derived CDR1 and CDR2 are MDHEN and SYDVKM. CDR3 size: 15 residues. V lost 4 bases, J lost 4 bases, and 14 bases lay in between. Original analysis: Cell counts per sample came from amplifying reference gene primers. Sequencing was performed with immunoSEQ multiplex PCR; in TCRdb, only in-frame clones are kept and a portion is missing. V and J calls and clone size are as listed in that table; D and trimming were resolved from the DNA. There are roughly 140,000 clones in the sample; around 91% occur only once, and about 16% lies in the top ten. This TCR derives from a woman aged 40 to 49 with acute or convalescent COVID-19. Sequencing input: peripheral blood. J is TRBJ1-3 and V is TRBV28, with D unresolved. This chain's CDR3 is CASSSLVSTGNTIYF. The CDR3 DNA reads TGTGCCAGCAGTTCTTTGGTTAGTACGGGAAACACCATATATTTT.